In its sample, the clone carrying this T cell receptor beta chain was seen a few times. This beta chain came through as a stray read in a library set up for alpha chains, and its size says little. As for time point: sample taken at primary tumor resection. TCRdb itself ran the 5' RACE reads through MiXCR, one entry per CDR3 protein. There are roughly 280 distinct CDR3 sequences in the sample; 20% to 30% occur only once, and more than 50% lies in the top ten. The sample is drawn from a study of spatial heterogeneity in lung cancer. The CDR3 sequence is 13 residues long. With 6 bases clipped from V and 8 bases from J, the junction kept 8 bases outside the gene matches.

Source: normal lung tissue next to the tumor, taken at surgery. The chain carries TRBV12-3 or TRBV12-4 and TRBJ1-2, with 8 bases matching TRBD1. The receptor comes from a male donor with early-stage non-small cell lung cancer. The CDR3 is CASSTGQVDGYTF. The CDR3 nucleotides are TGTGCCAGCAGCACGGGACAGGTTGACGGCTACACCTTC.